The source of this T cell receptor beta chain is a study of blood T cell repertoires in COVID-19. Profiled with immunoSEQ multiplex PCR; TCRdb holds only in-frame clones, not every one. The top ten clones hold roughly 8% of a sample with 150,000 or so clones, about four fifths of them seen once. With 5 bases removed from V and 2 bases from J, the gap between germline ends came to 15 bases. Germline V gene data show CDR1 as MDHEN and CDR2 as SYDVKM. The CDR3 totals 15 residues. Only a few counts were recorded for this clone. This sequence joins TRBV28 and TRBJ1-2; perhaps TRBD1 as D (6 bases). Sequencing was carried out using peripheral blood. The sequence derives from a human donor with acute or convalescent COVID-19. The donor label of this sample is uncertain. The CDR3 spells CASSSGGGENYGYTF. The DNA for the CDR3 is TGTGCCAGCAGTAGTGGGGGGGGCGAGAACTATGGCTACACCTTC.